The present entry profiles one T cell receptor (beta chain) with its context. PCR involved 60 Vbeta and 13 Jbeta primers. The assay was immunoSEQ multiplex PCR, and TCRdb's table has in-frame clones only and misses some. The data show about 120,000 clones, 55% to 65% seen once. The data stem from a study of cytomegalovirus exposure and HLA in healthy donors. Germline trimming cut 3 bases from V and 8 bases from J; bases unmatched to any gene: 4. The CDR3 runs to 15 residues. CDR1 SQVTM and CDR2 ANQGSEA come from the germline V gene. Sequencing was performed on PBMCs. This chain joins TRBV29-1 and TRBJ2-1; 16 bases align to TRBD2. This TCR derives from a man aged 40-50 years in good health and CMV-seropositive. CDR3 protein: CSVDGTSGGADEQFF. DNA of the CDR3: TGCAGCGTTGACGGGACTAGCGGGGGGGCGGATGAGCAGTTCTTC.